A selection of T cell receptor beta chains follows, all from one sample in a study of blood T cells in healthy people across ages. TCRdb re-called the 5' RACE reads through MiXCR, storing one row per CDR3 protein. Altogether 1.5 million or so distinct CDR3 sequences are present, about 43% being singletons, with the ten largest covering under 8%. The source material was blood. The receptors derive from a woman aged 18-35 years in good health. The CDR3 runs from the conserved cysteine through the conserved F or W. The order of the fields is D gene, V gene, clone size, J gene, CDR3 DNA, CDR3 protein. The D gene is left open where the match is weak. Where a row states a size, it is once, few, many or the class of an expanded clone; other rows omit it.

.	TRBV5-1	.	TRBJ2-7	TGCGCCAGCAGCACCTCACGGGGTCCGAGCGAGCAGTACTTC	CASSTSRGPSEQYF
.	TRBV27	few	TRBJ2-1	TGTGCCAGCAGTTTAGTCCTATTGGGGGACAATGAGCAGTTCTTC	CASSLVLLGDNEQFF
.	TRBV28	.	TRBJ2-7	TGTGCCAGCAATTTATCTTCGGTACCCGCAACCTACGAGCAGTACTTC	CASNLSSVPATYEQYF
.	TRBV29-1	few	TRBJ1-2	TGCAGCGTTGAAGGGGGAACTAACTATGGCTACACCTTC	CSVEGGTNYGYTF
.	TRBV20-1	.	TRBJ2-5	TGCAGTGCCCCGACTAGTTACCAAGAGACCCAGTACTTC	CSAPTSYQETQYF
TRBD2	TRBV20-1	.	TRBJ2-7	TGCAGTGCTAGGTCCGGGACTAGGACCAACGAGCAGTACTTC	CSARSGTRTNEQYF
.	TRBV27	.	TRBJ1-1	TGTGCCAGCAGTCCCACCCTAGGGGGCACTGAAGCTTTCTTT	CASSPTLGGTEAFF
TRBD2	TRBV2	.	TRBJ2-5	TGTGCCGGCACCTTGCGGGAGTCAGAGACCCAGTACTTC	CAGTLRESETQYF
.	TRBV20-1	few	TRBJ1-2	TGCAGTTTAAGCACAGATCCTGGCTACACCTTC	CSLSTDPGYTF
TRBD2	TRBV20-1	few	TRBJ2-3	TGCAGTGCTAGAGCCCTAGCGGGAGGGGGTACAGATACGCAGTATTTT	CSARALAGGGTDTQYF
.	TRBV9	.	TRBJ1-1	TGTGCCAGCAGCGTAGAGGTGGGTTTGACGAACACTGAAGCTTTCTTT	CASSVEVGLTNTEAFF
.	TRBV3-1	few	TRBJ2-3	TGTGCCAGCAGCCTCCCCCGGTCTTCCACAGATACGCAGTATTTT	CASSLPRSSTDTQYF
.	TRBV5-5	.	TRBJ1-5	TGTGCCAGCAGCTTGGAAGGTACCCGGAGCAATCAGCCCCAGCATTTT	CASSLEGTRSNQPQHF
TRBD2	TRBV12-3/TRBV12-4	.	TRBJ2-1	TGTGCCAGCACCTCGGCCTTAGCGGGAGGGCCGGATGAGCAGTTCTTC	CASTSALAGGPDEQFF
TRBD1	TRBV9	.	TRBJ1-1	TGTGCCAGCAGCGAGACAGGGACCATGAACACTGAAGCTTTCTTT	CASSETGTMNTEAFF
TRBD1	TRBV20-1	.	TRBJ1-2	TGCAGTGCTAGGACAGGGATCTATGGCTACACCTTC	CSARTGIYGYTF
.	TRBV11-2	.	TRBJ2-1	TGTGCCAGCAGCTTCCGGACCTCCTACAATGAGCAGTTCTTC	CASSFRTSYNEQFF
TRBD2	TRBV20-1	few	TRBJ2-3	TGCAGTGCTAACCGGCTAGCGGGAGTCGGAGGGGGGGCAGATACGCAGTATTTT	CSANRLAGVGGGADTQYF
.	TRBV3-1	.	TRBJ2-1	TGTGCCAGCAGCTCTAGGACCAATGAGCAGTTCTTC	CASSSRTNEQFF
.	TRBV5-1	few	TRBJ2-5	TGCGCCAGCAGCCCGGGACGGCTACAAGAGACCCAGTACTTC	CASSPGRLQETQYF
TRBD2	TRBV29-1	few	TRBJ2-7	TGCAGCGTCGCTGCGGGGGTGGGGACCTACGAGCAGTACTTC	CSVAAGVGTYEQYF
.	TRBV28	few	TRBJ1-6	TGTGCCAGCAGTCCACAGGGAGGAGGCTCACCCCTCCACTTT	CASSPQGGGSPLHF
.	TRBV20-1	.	TRBJ2-2	TGCAGTGCTCCAAACCGGGAATACACCGGGGAGCTGTTTTTT	CSAPNREYTGELFF
TRBD1	TRBV5-1	once	TRBJ2-1	TGTGCCAGCAGCTTGGTCGGAGACAGGGTTCCTGCGGGGCAGTTCTTC	CASSLVGDRVPAGQFF
TRBD2	TRBV20-1	few	TRBJ2-7	TGCAGTGCTAGTCCCGGGGGGGGCTTGCGGAGCTACGAGCAGTACTTC	CSASPGGGLRSYEQYF
.	TRBV3-1	few	TRBJ2-5	TGTGCCAGCAGCCAAGATCGAGGTCGAACCCACGAGACCCAGTACTTC	CASSQDRGRTHETQYF
TRBD1	TRBV5-1	few	TRBJ2-7	TGCGCCAGCAGCGGTTCCGGGACAGGGAGTGACGAGCAGTACTTC	CASSGSGTGSDEQYF
.	TRBV10-3	.	TRBJ2-1	TGTGCCATCAGTGCCCCTAGCAATGAGCAGTTCTTC	CAISAPSNEQFF
TRBD1	TRBV23-1	.	TRBJ1-1	TGCGCCAGCAGTCAATCGAGCGGTCGGACAGGAACCCGGAACACTGAAGCTTTCTTT	CASSQSSGRTGTRNTEAFF
TRBD1	TRBV5-1	.	TRBJ2-4	TGCGCTAGCAGTCTAGGGACAGATCGTTTAGCCAAAAACATTCAGTACTTC	CASSLGTDRLAKNIQYF
.	TRBV11-2	.	TRBJ2-7	TGTGCCAGCAGCCACCTAACAAGGGGAGCTAGCTACGAGCAGTACTTC	CASSHLTRGASYEQYF
.	TRBV20-1	few	TRBJ1-2	TGCAGTGCTAGTCCAATCGGACACCTAAACTATGGCTACACCTTC	CSASPIGHLNYGYTF
TRBD1	TRBV2	.	TRBJ2-1	TGTGCCAGCAGTGTACAGGGGGCAGTGAGTGAGCAGTTCTTC	CASSVQGAVSEQFF
TRBD2	TRBV20-1	.	TRBJ2-3	TGCAGTGCCACCAGACCAGCGGGAGCGACAGATACGCAGTATTTT	CSATRPAGATDTQYF
TRBD2	TRBV20-1	.	TRBJ2-3	TGCAGTGCTAGACGGACCCGGGACAGCGGGACTAGCGGGGAGTTAAGCACAGATACGCAGTATTTT	CSARRTRDSGTSGELSTDTQYF
.	TRBV2	.	TRBJ1-1	TGTGCCAGCAGTGACCCCCCGGACGGGCCGAACACTGAAGCTTTCTTT	CASSDPPDGPNTEAFF
TRBD2	TRBV20-1	few	TRBJ2-1	TGCAGTGCTAGCGGGGGGACTAGTGGAAGGGATGAGCAGTTCTTC	CSASGGTSGRDEQFF
.	TRBV14	.	TRBJ1-1	TGTGCCAGCAGCCAAGTTGGCCCCAGGACTGAAGCTTTCTTT	CASSQVGPRTEAFF
.	TRBV30	.	TRBJ2-7	TGTGCCTGTTCACAGGGTGGCGAGCAGTACTTC	CACSQGGEQYF
TRBD2	TRBV7-2	.	TRBJ2-1	TGTGCCAGCATCAAAGATAGCGGGAGCTCCTACAATGAGCAGTTCTTC	CASIKDSGSSYNEQFF
TRBD2	TRBV3-1	few	TRBJ2-5	TGTGCCAGCAGGGCTAATCGGGGGGGCGGAGAGACCCAGTACTTC	CASRANRGGGETQYF
.	TRBV7-9	.	TRBJ2-7	TGTGCCGTTGAGGACACGAGCTCCTACGAGCAGTACTTC	CAVEDTSSYEQYF
.	TRBV7-9	few	TRBJ1-1	TGTGCCAGCAGCTTTACCACTGAAGCTTTCTTT	CASSFTTEAFF
.	TRBV28	.	TRBJ2-4	TGTGCCAGCAGTGTTCCAGGGAAGGGGCATCAGTACTTC	CASSVPGKGHQYF
.	TRBV6-5	.	TRBJ1-6	TGTGCCAGCACGGAGATAACCCTCAACTCACCCCTCCACTTT	CASTEITLNSPLHF
.	TRBV6-1	.	TRBJ2-7	TGTGCCAGCAGCACCCTGGCACCAGATTCCTACAATGAGCAGTACTTC	CASSTLAPDSYNEQYF
TRBD1	TRBV12-3/TRBV12-4	.	TRBJ1-5	TGTGCCAGCAGCCGCGGACAGGGGGCTTTTCATAGCAATCAGCCCCAGCATTTT	CASSRGQGAFHSNQPQHF
.	TRBV6-7	.	TRBJ2-7	TGTGCCAGCAGTTACCCGAATAATTGCTCCTACAATGAGCAGTACTTC	CASSYPNNCSYNEQYF
.	TRBV6-5	few	TRBJ2-2	TGTGCCAGCAGTTACCCGGCTAACACCGGGGAGCTGTTTTTT	CASSYPANTGELFF
.	TRBV20-1	few	TRBJ2-1	TGCAGTGCTAGAGTGTTTCGAAACGTGGGCAATGAGCAGTTCTTC	CSARVFRNVGNEQFF
TRBD1	TRBV27	.	TRBJ1-5	TGTGCCAGCAGGGCCGGGACAGGGACCCGGGCTAGCAATCAGCCCCAGCATTTT	CASRAGTGTRASNQPQHF
.	TRBV12-3/TRBV12-4	.	TRBJ1-5	TGTGCCAGCAGTTTGAACAGGGCGCATCAGCCCCAGCATTTT	CASSLNRAHQPQHF
TRBD2	TRBV9	.	TRBJ2-5	TGTGCCAGCAGCCCCGCCCAGCGGGGGGGAGAGACCCAGTACTTC	CASSPAQRGGETQYF
TRBD2	TRBV5-1	few	TRBJ2-7	TGCGCCAGCAGCTTTGGACTAGCGTCTGACTCCTACGAGCAGTACTTC	CASSFGLASDSYEQYF
.	TRBV10-3	few	TRBJ1-2	TGTGCCATCAGTGAGTCGGTGCAGGAGTACTATGGCTACACCTTC	CAISESVQEYYGYTF
TRBD1	TRBV20-1	.	TRBJ2-6	TGCAGTGCCAAAACAGGGGTCGGGGCCAACGTCCTGACTTTC	CSAKTGVGANVLTF
.	TRBV20-1	.	TRBJ1-1	TGCAGTGCCGACACTGACAGTTACACTGAAGCTTTCTTT	CSADTDSYTEAFF
.	TRBV7-9	.	TRBJ2-7	TGTGCCAGCAGCGCCCCGGGACCAGCGGTCTACGAGCAGTACTTC	CASSAPGPAVYEQYF
.	TRBV6-5	few	TRBJ2-3	TGTGCCAGCAGTCCACTTCCTGCCGTAAAGTCAGATACGCAGTATTTT	CASSPLPAVKSDTQYF
.	TRBV7-2	.	TRBJ2-7	TGTGCCAGCAGCAACAGGGTCTCCTACAATGAGCAGTACTTC	CASSNRVSYNEQYF